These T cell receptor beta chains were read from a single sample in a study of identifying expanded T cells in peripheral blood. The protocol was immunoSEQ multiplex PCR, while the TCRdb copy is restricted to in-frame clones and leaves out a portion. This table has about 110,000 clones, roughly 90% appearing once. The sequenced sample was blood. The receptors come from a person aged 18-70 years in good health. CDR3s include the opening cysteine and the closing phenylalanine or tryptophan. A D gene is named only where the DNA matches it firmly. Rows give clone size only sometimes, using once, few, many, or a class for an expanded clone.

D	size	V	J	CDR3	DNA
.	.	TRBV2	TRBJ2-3	CASSSNGDTQYF	TGTGCCAGCAGTTCCAACGGGGATACGCAGTATTTT
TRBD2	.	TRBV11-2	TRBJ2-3	CASSPIGGGRSTDTQYF	TGTGCCAGCAGCCCCATCGGGGGCGGGAGGTCCACAGATACGCAGTATTTT
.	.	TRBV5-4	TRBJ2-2	CASSSAAGTVTGELFF	TGTGCCAGCAGCTCAGCCGCCGGGACCGTAACCGGGGAGCTGTTTTTT
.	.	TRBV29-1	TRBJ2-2	CSVDVSNTGELFF	TGCAGCGTTGACGTATCGAACACCGGGGAGCTGTTTTTT
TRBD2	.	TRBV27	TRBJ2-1	CASSSLAAGESEQFF	TGTGCCAGCAGTTCACTGGCGGCGGGAGAGAGTGAGCAGTTCTTC
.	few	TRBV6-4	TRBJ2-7	CASSDEAHLYF	TGTGCCAGCAGTGACGAGGCACATCTATACTTC
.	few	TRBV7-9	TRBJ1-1	CASSLVLGLNTEAFF	TGTGCCAGCAGCTTAGTGCTGGGGTTAAACACTGAAGCTTTCTTT
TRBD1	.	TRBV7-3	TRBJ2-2	CASSPGTASSNTGELFF	TGTGCCAGCAGCCCTGGGACAGCCTCCTCGAACACCGGGGAGCTGTTTTTT
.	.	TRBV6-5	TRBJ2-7	CASSETSTYEQYF	TGTGCCAGCAGCGAGACCTCCACCTACGAGCAGTACTTC
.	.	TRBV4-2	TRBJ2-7	CASSQKGESIKGEQYF	TGTGCCAGCAGCCAAAAGGGTGAGTCTATCAAGGGCGAGCAGTACTTC
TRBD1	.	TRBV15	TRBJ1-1	CATSYRRTGFNTEAFF	TGTGCCACCAGCTACCGACGGACAGGGTTTAACACTGAAGCTTTCTTT
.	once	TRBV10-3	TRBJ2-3	CAISDGYLGDTQYF	TGTGCCATCAGTGACGGGTACCTCGGAGATACGCAGTATTTT
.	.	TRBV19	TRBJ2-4	CASSPDPGGPKNIQYF	TGTGCCAGTAGTCCAGACCCCGGCGGACCCAAAAACATTCAGTACTTC
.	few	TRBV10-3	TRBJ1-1	CAISEGAGGENTEAFF	TGTGCCATCAGTGAGGGGGCTGGGGGAGAGAACACTGAAGCTTTCTTT
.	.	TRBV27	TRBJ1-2	CASSLGRGDYTF	TGTGCCAGCAGTTTAGGTCGGGGTGACTACACCTTC
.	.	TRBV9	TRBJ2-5	CASSHFRVGEKGKETQYF	TGTGCCAGCAGCCACTTTCGGGTGGGGGAGAAAGGGAAAGAGACCCAGTACTTC
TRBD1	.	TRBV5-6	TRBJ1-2	CASSPAGTGINYGYTF	TGTGCCAGCAGCCCGGCAGGGACAGGAATTAACTATGGCTACACCTTC
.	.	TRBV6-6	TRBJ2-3	CASSLEGWGDTQYF	TGTGCCAGCAGTTTGGAGGGCTGGGGAGATACGCAGTATTTT
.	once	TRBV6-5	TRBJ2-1	CASSTTTDNEQFF	TGTGCCAGCAGCACGACAACAGACAATGAGCAGTTCTTC
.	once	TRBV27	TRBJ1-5	CASSLAGQGGNQPQHF	TGTGCCAGCAGTTTAGCCGGTCAGGGAGGGAATCAGCCCCAGCATTTT
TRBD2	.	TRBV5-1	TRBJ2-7	CASSLSGGYFYEQYF	TGCGCCAGCAGCTTGTCGGGAGGATACTTTTACGAGCAGTACTTC
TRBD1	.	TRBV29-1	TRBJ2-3	CSAGTGGDADTQYF	TGCAGCGCTGGGACAGGGGGCGACGCAGATACGCAGTATTTT
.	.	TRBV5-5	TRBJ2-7	CASSLGGGGEQYF	TGTGCCAGCAGCTTGGGTGGTGGGGGCGAGCAGTACTTC
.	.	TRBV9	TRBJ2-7	CASSADGTYEQYF	TGTGCCAGCAGCGCTGATGGGACCTACGAGCAGTACTTC
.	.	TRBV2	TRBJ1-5	CASSETPGSTFSNQPQHF	TGTGCCAGCAGTGAAACCCCAGGAAGTACTTTTAGCAATCAGCCCCAGCATTTT
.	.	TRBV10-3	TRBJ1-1	CAISERGERAEAFF	TGTGCCATCAGTGAGCGTGGGGAACGGGCCGAAGCTTTCTTT
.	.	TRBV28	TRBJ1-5	CASHSTRDQPQHF	TGTGCCAGCCATTCAACCCGTGATCAGCCCCAGCATTTT
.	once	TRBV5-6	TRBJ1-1	CASISLARGAEAFF	TGTGCCAGCATTTCGTTGGCGCGCGGCGCTGAAGCTTTCTTT
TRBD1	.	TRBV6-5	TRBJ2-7	CASSTQTGTYEQYF	TGTGCCAGCAGTACCCAGACAGGGACCTACGAGCAGTACTTC
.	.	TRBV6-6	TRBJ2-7	CASSPRDSLGEQYF	TGTGCCAGCAGTCCCCGGGACTCGCTCGGAGAGCAGTACTTC
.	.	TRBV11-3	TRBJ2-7	CASSLGPTYEQYF	TGTGCCAGCAGCCTTGGCCCCACGTACGAGCAGTACTTC
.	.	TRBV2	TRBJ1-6	CASRGGYNNSPLHF	TGTGCCAGCAGGGGGGGTTACAACAATTCACCCCTCCACTTT
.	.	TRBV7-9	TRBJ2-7	CASSLVAGYEQYF	TGTGCCAGCAGCTTAGTGGCGGGTTACGAGCAGTACTTC
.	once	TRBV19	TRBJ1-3	CASIVDASSGNTIYF	TGTGCCAGTATCGTGGACGCAAGCTCTGGAAACACCATATATTTT
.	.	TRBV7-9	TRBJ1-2	CASSSDGANYGYTF	TGTGCCAGCAGCTCAGACGGAGCTAACTATGGCTACACCTTC
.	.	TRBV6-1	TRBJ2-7	CASSERRDEQYF	TGTGCCAGCAGTGAAAGGAGGGACGAGCAGTACTTC
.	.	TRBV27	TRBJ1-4	CASSYLHPATNEKLFF	TGTGCCAGCAGTTACTTACATCCCGCAACTAATGAAAAACTGTTTTTT
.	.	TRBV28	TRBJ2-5	CASREDPGQETQYF	TGTGCCAGCAGGGAGGACCCCGGGCAAGAGACCCAGTACTTC
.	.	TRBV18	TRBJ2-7	CASSLGTRKDEQYF	TGTGCCAGCTCACTTGGGACCCGCAAGGACGAGCAGTACTTC
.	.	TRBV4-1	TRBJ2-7	CASSQVNLVSYGEQYF	TGCGCCAGCAGCCAAGTTAATTTGGTGTCCTACGGCGAGCAGTACTTC
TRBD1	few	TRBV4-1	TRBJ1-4	CASSLDRASEKLFF	TGCGCCAGCAGTCTCGACAGGGCGAGTGAAAAACTGTTTTTT
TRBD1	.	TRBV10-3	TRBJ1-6	CAISAGTGYDSPLHF	TGTGCCATCAGTGCTGGGACAGGGTATGATTCACCCCTCCACTTT
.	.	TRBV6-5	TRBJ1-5	CASSYSGDSNQPQHF	TGTGCCAGCAGTTACTCAGGGGACAGCAATCAGCCCCAGCATTTT
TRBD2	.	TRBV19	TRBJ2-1	CASSIESGRDYNEQFF	TGTGCCAGTAGTATAGAGAGCGGGAGGGACTACAATGAGCAGTTCTTC